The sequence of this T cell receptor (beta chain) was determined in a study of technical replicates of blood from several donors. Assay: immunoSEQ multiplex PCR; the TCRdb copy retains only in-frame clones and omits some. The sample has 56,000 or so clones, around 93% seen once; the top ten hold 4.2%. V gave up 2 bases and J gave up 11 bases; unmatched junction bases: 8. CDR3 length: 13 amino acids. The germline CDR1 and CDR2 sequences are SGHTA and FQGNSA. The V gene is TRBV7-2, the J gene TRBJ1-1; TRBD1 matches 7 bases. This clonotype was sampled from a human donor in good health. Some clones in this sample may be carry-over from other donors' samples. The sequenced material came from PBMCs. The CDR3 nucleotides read TGTGCCAGCAGCTTAAGGGGGCAGGTTTGGGCTTTCTTT. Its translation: CASSLRGQVWAFF.